A single sample is the source of the 21 T cell receptor beta chains below, sequenced in a study of T cells in Graves' hyperthyroidism and ophthalmopathy. The investigators amplified TCR beta CDR3 regions from RNA transcripts. A set of HTBI primers served as the primers for a first-round RT-PCR of the TCR CDR3. TCRdb fed the multiplex PCR reads into MiXCR, producing one record per CDR3 protein. The data contain around 610,000 distinct CDR3 sequences, about 14% of them singletons. Input material: blood. Every receptor here comes from a woman between 40 and 55 years old with Graves' ophthalmopathy.

This clonotype has more than one count but fewer than ten. This chain links TRBV28 with TRBJ2-5; 12 nucleotides match TRBD2. CDR3 length: 17 residues. CDR1 and CDR2 from the germline V gene are MDHEN and SYDVKM. J was trimmed by 2 bases and V by 4 bases; bases with no gene match: 8. In DNA form, the CDR3 reads TGTGCCAGCAGTTCCCTTTCCGGGACTAGCGGGCAAGAGACCCAGTACTTC. Its translation is CASSSLSGTSGQETQYF.

This clonotype was seen at least ten times. The chain employs TRBV12-3 or TRBV12-4 and TRBJ2-4; D may be TRBD2 (5 bases). The CDR3 runs to 14 residues. V lost 3 bases and J lost 1, with 7 bases in between. The CDR3 DNA reads TGTGCCAGCAGTTTGGGAGCGGCCAAAAACATTCAGTACTTC. Translated: CASSLGAAKNIQYF.

This clonotype was found many times. The genes are TRBV6-1 and TRBJ1-1; TRBD1 agrees at 8 bases. Unmatched junction bases numbered 4, after V lost 2 bases and J lost 5 bases. The CDR3 has 14 residues. CDR1 is MNHNS, CDR2 SASEGT, per germline. CDR3 in DNA: TGTGCCAGCAGTGAATTCAGGGGGCGGACTGAAGCTTTCTTT. It encodes CASSEFRGRTEAFF.

This clonotype occurred many times. V is TRBV7-6 and J is TRBJ2-7, with D maybe TRBD1 (5 bases). The CDR3 runs to 13 residues. V was clipped by 1 base and J by 5 bases, with 9 bases between them. The V gene's germline CDR1 is SGHVS and CDR2 FNYEAQ. The CDR3 spells CASSLGRVHEQYF. The CDR3 DNA sequence: TGTGCCAGCAGCTTAGGCAGGGTCCACGAGCAGTACTTC.

This clonotype was recorded at least ten times. V and J are TRBV11-1 and TRBJ2-2; 7 bases align to TRBD1. The length of the CDR3 is 14 residues. Germline-derived CDR1 and CDR2 are SGHAT and FQDESV (reference sequence). V gave up 5 bases and J gave up 4 bases; unmatched junction bases: 4. CDR3 region: CASSQTGITGELFF. CDR3 nucleotide sequence: TGTGCCAGCAGCCAGACAGGGATCACCGGGGAGCTGTTTTTT. The entire variable domain, with the rest obtained from reference TRBV11-1 and TRBJ2-2, is as follows: EAEVAQSPRYKITEKSQAVAFWCDPISGHATLYWYRQILGQGPELLVQFQDESVVDDSQLPKDRFSAERLKGVDSTLKIQPAELGDSAMYLCASSQTGITGELFFGEGSRLTVL.

The chain links TRBV2 to TRBJ2-2; D is possibly TRBD1 (5 bases). This CDR3 spans 14 amino acids. Trimming took 7 bases from V and 0 from J, leaving 9 bases between them. CDR1 is SNHLY, CDR2 FYNNEI, per germline. The CDR3 sequence: CASIGVANTGELFF. The CDR3 bases are TGTGCCAGCATAGGGGTTGCGAACACCGGGGAGCTGTTTTTT.

A single count supports this clonotype. V usage is TRBV7-2 and J usage is TRBJ2-5, with D possibly called TRBD1 or TRBD2 (5 bases each). CDR1 and CDR2 from the germline V gene are SGHTA and FQGNSA. Deletions cut 2 bases from V and 2 bases from J, with 12 bases between. The CDR3 has 15 residues. CDR3 nucleotide sequence: TGTGCCAGCAGCTTAAGGGACCGCCAGCAAGAGACCCAGTACTTC. Its protein is CASSLRDRQQETQYF. The full variable domain, its missing parts supplied by reference TRBV7-2 and TRBJ2-5, is GAGVSQSPSNKVTEKGKDVELRCDPISGHTALYWYRQSLGQGLEFLIYFQGNSAPDKSGLPSDRFSAERTGGSVSTLTIQRTQQEDSAVYLCASSLRDRQQETQYFGPGTRLLVL.

This clonotype appeared a few times. The chain employs TRBV20-1 and TRBJ2-7, with D possibly TRBD2 on 6 matching bases. CDR1 and CDR2 from the germline V gene are DFQATT and SNEGSKA (reference sequence). V was pared by 5 bases and J by 1 base, with 15 bases between. The CDR3 has 14 amino acids. The CDR3 is CSASGLLQSYEQYF. CDR3 DNA: TGCAGTGCTTCCGGACTACTCCAGTCCTACGAGCAGTACTTC.

This clonotype was picked up many times. V gene TRBV4-2 combines with J gene TRBJ2-7; TRBD2 aligns across 16 bases. The CDR3 spans 21 residues. Trimming took 4 bases from V and 3 from J; bases not matched to a gene: 18. Germline lookup yields CDR1 LGHNA and CDR2 YNFKEQ. The CDR3 here is CASSLHTDAGTSGRAGYEQYF. The CDR3 coding sequence is TGTGCCAGCAGCCTACATACGGACGCCGGGACTAGCGGGAGGGCAGGCTACGAGCAGTACTTC.

This clonotype was detected many times. This CDR3 is CASHATRASTEAFF. The CDR3 DNA reads TGTGCCAGTCACGCCACCAGGGCGAGCACTGAAGCTTTCTTT. V gene TRBV3-1 combines with J gene TRBJ1-1; D possibly corresponds to TRBD1 (5 bases). The CDR3 loop spans 14 amino acids. Germline assignment: CDR1 LGHDT and CDR2 YNNKEL (reference sequence). The V end lost 9 bases, the J end lost 4 bases, and 18 bases lay between the germline ends.

This clonotype was seen at least ten times. The rearrangement joins TRBV6-2 or TRBV6-3 to TRBJ1-2, with no clear D. Germline V lookup: CDR1 MNHEY, CDR2 SVGEGT. This CDR3 has 13 amino acids. Deletions cut 0 bases from V and 8 bases from J, with 10 bases between. The CDR3 sequence: CASSYSSQTGYTF. The CDR3 DNA sequence: TGTGCCAGCAGTTACTCGAGTCAGACCGGCTACACCTTC.

This clonotype showed up many times. The gene calls are TRBV28 and TRBJ2-2, with no clear D. V was trimmed by 4 bases and J by 6 bases, leaving 15 bases between them. Germline V gene data show CDR1 as MDHEN and CDR2 as SYDVKM. This CDR3 spans 15 amino acids. CDR3 amino acids: CASSSNRVISGELFF. CDR3 nucleotide sequence: TGTGCCAGCAGTTCGAATAGGGTTATCTCCGGGGAGCTGTTTTTT.

This clonotype was detected many times. The chain carries TRBV4-2 and TRBJ2-5, with 11 bases lining up with TRBD2. The germline gives CDR1 LGHNA, CDR2 YNFKEQ. The CDR3 contains 16 residues. The trim removed 1 base at V and 6 bases at J, leaving 7 bases unmatched. CDR3 DNA: TGTGCCAGCAGCCAAGCCGGGACTAGCGGCGTGCAGACCCAGTACTTC. Amino acids: CASSQAGTSGVQTQYF.

This clonotype was recorded at least ten times. The chain recombines TRBV19 with TRBJ2-2; 8 positions match TRBD1. The CDR3 runs to 16 residues. The ends lost 6 bases at V and 5 bases at J; junction bases unmatched: 11. CDR1 LNHDA and CDR2 SQIVND come from the germline V gene (reference sequence). The CDR3 coding sequence is TGTGCCAGTAGAAAACAGACAGGGGTTTTGACCGGGGAGCTGTTTTTT. Its protein product is CASRKQTGVLTGELFF.

This clonotype was recorded at least ten times. This chain links TRBV20-1 with TRBJ2-7, with 10 nucleotides matching TRBD2. The germline CDR1 and CDR2 sequences are DFQATT and SNEGSKA (reference sequence). The CDR3 is made up of 14 amino acids. Trimming cost V 4 bases and J 1 base; bases outside gene matches: 4. This CDR3 is CSANILAGSYEQYF. CDR3 bases: TGCAGTGCTAATATACTAGCGGGATCCTACGAGCAGTACTTC.

This clonotype was seen at least ten times. CDR3 in amino acids: CASSSRTSGRKTQYF. The CDR3 DNA sequence: TGTGCCAGCAGTTCAAGGACTAGCGGGAGAAAGACCCAGTACTTC. The chain combines TRBV28 with TRBJ2-5, with TRBD2 matching over 13 bases. The CDR3 has 15 amino acids. Germline V gene data show CDR1 as MDHEN and CDR2 as SYDVKM. The junction had 5 bases not matched to a gene; V was cut back by 4 bases and J by 6 bases.

The sample holds many counts of this clonotype. The rearrangement links TRBV6-5 to TRBJ1-2, with D perhaps matching TRBD1 (6 bases). V lost 8 bases and J 2 bases, leaving 9 bases between the germline ends. Per the germline V gene, CDR1 is MNHEY and CDR2 is SVGAGI. The CDR3 is 12 residues long. The CDR3 protein is CASEGQNYGYTF. In nucleotides, the CDR3 is TGTGCCAGCGAAGGACAGAACTATGGCTACACCTTC.

This clonotype was detected only a few times. The J gene is TRBJ2-4, the V gene TRBV30; 7 bases line up with TRBD1. This CDR3 is built from 16 residues. Germline-derived CDR1 and CDR2 are GTSNPN and SVGIG (reference sequence). V lost 4 bases to trimming and J lost 0 bases; unmatched junction nucleotides: 9. CDR3 region: CAWNLQGSLAKNIQYF. In nucleotides, the CDR3 is TGTGCCTGGAACCTACAGGGGTCTCTAGCCAAAAACATTCAGTACTTC. The whole variable domain, remainder taken from reference TRBV30 and TRBJ2-4, is SQTIHQWPATLVQPVGSPLSLECTVEGTSNPNLYWYRQAAGRGLQLLFYSVGIGQISSEVPQNLSASRPQDRQFILSSKKLLLSDSGFYLCAWNLQGSLAKNIQYFGAGTRLSVL.

This clonotype was found a few times. This chain uses TRBV20-1 with TRBJ1-3; D remains unclear. The CDR3 runs 16 residues. The ends were cut back, 6 bases at V and 0 bases at J, with 18 bases in the middle. Germline CDR1 and CDR2: DFQATT and SNEGSKA (reference sequence). The CDR3 here is CSASIQSADSGNTIYF. Written as DNA, the CDR3 is TGCAGTGCATCGATACAAAGTGCGGACTCTGGAAACACCATATATTTT.

This clonotype appeared many times. The V and J genes are TRBV20-1 and TRBJ2-1; TRBD2 aligns across 11 bases. Germline-derived CDR1 and CDR2 are DFQATT and SNEGSKA (reference sequence). This CDR3 comprises 14 residues. J gave up 6 bases and V 6 bases, and 7 bases lay outside the gene matches. In DNA form, the CDR3 reads TGCAGTGCCCCGAGACTAGCGGGATTCAATGAGCAGTTCTTC. Residues: CSAPRLAGFNEQFF.

Only a few counts were recorded for this clonotype. V and J are TRBV6-2 or TRBV6-3 and TRBJ1-5, with no clear D. Trimming cost V 5 bases and J 5 bases, with 25 bases left between them. Germline V lookup: CDR1 MNHEY, CDR2 SVGEGT. This CDR3 is built from 18 residues. The CDR3 sequence: CASSPPPFYPGGDQPQHF. CDR3 DNA: TGTGCCAGCAGTCCGCCTCCCTTTTATCCAGGCGGGGATCAGCCCCAGCATTTT.